Listed here are 30 T cell receptor beta chains from one sample, sequenced in a study of blood T cell repertoires in COVID-19. Some clones are missing from TCRdb's copy, which holds only in-frame ones; the method was immunoSEQ multiplex PCR. The table shows some 300,000 clones, with nearly 90% occurring only once. Sequencing input: PBMCs or T cells enriched from blood (not recorded which). Receptors were obtained from a woman in her 30s who had recovered from COVID-19.

This clone was counted a few times. The chain uses TRBV6-1 and TRBJ2-1, with 7 nucleotides matching TRBD1. The CDR3 totals 16 residues. Germline CDR1 is MNHNS and CDR2 is SASEGT. Germline trimming cut 0 bases from V and 4 bases from J; bases unmatched to any gene: 6. The CDR3 DNA reads as TGTGCCAGCAGTGAAGCAGTGACAGGGTATTACAATGAGCAGTTCTTC. It encodes CASSEAVTGYYNEQFF.

V gene TRBV2 combines with J gene TRBJ2-7, with 7 bases matching TRBD2. Germline V gene data show CDR1 as SNHLY and CDR2 as FYNNEI. CDR3 length: 14 residues. V lost 4 bases to trimming and J lost 4 bases; unmatched junction nucleotides: 7. The CDR3 here is CASSVGGVRYEQYF. The CDR3 DNA reads TGTGCCAGCAGTGTGGGGGGGGTGCGGTACGAGCAGTACTTC.

The rearrangement uses TRBV7-3 and TRBJ2-4; TRBD1 is a possible D gene (6 bases). From germline, CDR1 is SGHTA and CDR2 FQGTGA. The V gene lost 2 bases and the J gene lost 7 bases, with 15 bases spanning the gap. The CDR3 extends over 15 amino acids. CDR3 in DNA: TGTGCCAGCAGCTTATTGAACAGGGTCGGTAACATTCAGTACTTC. This sequence encodes CASSLLNRVGNIQYF.

The chain links TRBV5-4 to TRBJ1-3, with 7 bases identical to TRBD1. J gave up 8 bases and V 0 bases, and 2 bases lay outside the gene matches. This CDR3 has 13 residues. CDR1 and CDR2 (germline): SGHNT, YYREEE (reference sequence). This CDR3 is CASSLEGADTIYF. The CDR3 region has the DNA TGTGCCAGCAGCTTGGAGGGGGCGGACACCATATATTTT.

The chain is built from TRBV5-1 and TRBJ1-3; D uncertain. The germline gives CDR1 SGHRS, CDR2 YFSETQ. The CDR3 loop spans 15 amino acids. The ends were cut back, 0 bases at V and 1 base at J, with 8 bases in the middle. In DNA form, the CDR3 reads TGCGCCAGCAGCTTGGACACCGGGTCTGGAAACACCATATATTTT. This codes for CASSLDTGSGNTIYF.

The genes are TRBV28 and TRBJ2-3; 8 nucleotides align to TRBD2. The CDR3 has 15 residues. Germline V gene data show CDR1 as MDHEN and CDR2 as SYDVKM. The junction had 7 bases not matched to a gene; V was cut back by 6 bases and J by 2 bases. The CDR3 coding sequence is TGTGCCAGCAGCCGGGGGGGATCCTCCACAGATACGCAGTATTTT. Its protein is CASSRGGSSTDTQYF.

Points on this clone: The junction and the germline gene differ at one end; a read error may be behind it. The V and J genes are TRBV7-7 and TRBJ1-5; D not certain. CDR3 length: 13 residues. Germline lookup yields CDR1 SSHAT and CDR2 FNYEAQ (reference sequence). The CDR3 sequence: CASSLEVGQPQHF. The CDR3 nucleotides are TGTGCTAGCAGCTTAGAGGTCGGGCAGCCCCAGCATTTT. Supplemented by reference TRBV7-7 and TRBJ1-5, the full variable domain reads GAGVSQSPRYKVTKRGQDVTLRCDPISSHATLYWYQQALGQGPEFLTYFNYEAQPDKSGLPSDRFSAERPEGSISTLTIQRTEQRDSAMYRCASSLEVGQPQHFGDGTRLSIL.

CDR3 DNA sequence: TGTGCCACCAGTGACTACGGACTAGCGGGTAGCACAGATACGCAGTATTTT. Translated, it gives CATSDYGLAGSTDTQYF. This rearrangement joins TRBV24-1 to TRBJ2-3, with TRBD2 identical over 11 bases. There are 17 residues in the CDR3. The ends lost 4 bases at V and 0 bases at J; junction bases unmatched: 5. Germline V gene data show CDR1 as KGHDR and CDR2 as SFDVKD.

V and J are TRBV9 and TRBJ2-7, with 14 bases that match TRBD2. The length of the CDR3 is 17 residues. V lost 4 bases and J lost 6; bases outside the gene matches: 12. The germline V gene encodes CDR1 SGDLS and CDR2 YYNGEE. The CDR3 sequence: CASSRKPGLAGAGEQYF. The CDR3 DNA reads TGTGCCAGCAGCCGAAAACCGGGACTAGCGGGAGCTGGCGAGCAGTACTTC.

The V and J genes are TRBV28 and TRBJ1-1; a possible D gene is TRBD1 (6 bases). Trimming left V 5 bases short and J 8 bases short, with 12 bases between. From germline, CDR1 is MDHEN and CDR2 SYDVKM. The CDR3 contains 12 residues. CDR3 loop: CASSRRTAEAFF. Here the CDR3 DNA reads TGTGCCAGCAGTCGAAGGACAGCCGAAGCTTTCTTT.

The V and J genes are TRBV27 and TRBJ1-1; D is possibly TRBD1 (5 bases). Germline CDR1 is MNHEY and CDR2 is SMNVEV (reference sequence). The CDR3 covers 16 residues. The V end lost 1 base, the J end lost 3 bases, and 15 bases lay between the germline ends. The CDR3 DNA reads TGTGCCAGCAGTTTATATCCCACGGGACTAGACACTGAAGCTTTCTTT. Its protein is CASSLYPTGLDTEAFF.

V and J are TRBV9 and TRBJ1-1, with 10 positions matching TRBD1. Germline CDR1 SGDLS, CDR2 YYNGEE. The CDR3 totals 15 residues. With 6 bases clipped from V and 3 bases from J, the junction kept 8 bases outside the gene matches. DNA for the CDR3: TGTGCCAGCAACCCCGAGGGGACAGGGGACACTGAAGCTTTCTTT. It yields the protein CASNPEGTGDTEAFF.

The rearrangement links TRBV6-5 to TRBJ2-1; D is perhaps TRBD1 (6 bases). The CDR3 contains 13 residues. Deletions cut 4 bases from V and 7 bases from J, with 11 bases between. Per germline, CDR1 MNHEY and CDR2 SVGAGI. As DNA, the CDR3 is TGTGCCAGCAGTTGGACAGCAGCAAATGAGCAGTTCTTC. Translated, it gives CASSWTAANEQFF.

The J gene is TRBJ1-6, the V gene TRBV28; 11 positions match TRBD1. The germline V gene has CDR1 MDHEN and CDR2 SYDVKM. This CDR3 is built from 17 residues. With 2 bases clipped from V and 9 bases from J, the junction kept 9 bases outside the gene matches. CDR3 protein: CASSLGLWTGGGSPLHF. For the CDR3, the DNA is TGTGCCAGCAGTTTAGGGTTATGGACAGGGGGCGGTTCACCCCTCCACTTT. The full variable domain, its missing parts supplied by reference TRBV28 and TRBJ1-6, is DVKVTQSSRYLVKRTGEKVFLECVQDMDHENMFWYRQDPGLGLRLIYFSYDVKMKEKGDIPEGYSVSREKKERFSLILESASTNQTSMYLCASSLGLWTGGGSPLHFGNGTRLTVT.

There are a few counts of this clone. This chain's CDR3 is CASSLGGVGDEPQHF. The CDR3 bases are TGTGCCAGCAGCTTAGGGGGTGTAGGGGATGAGCCCCAGCATTTT. The V call is TRBV7-8, the J call TRBJ1-5; D is perhaps TRBD1 (5 bases). There are 15 residues in the CDR3. Trimming cost V 1 base and J 8 bases, with 15 bases left between them. Looked up from germline, CDR1 is SGHVS and CDR2 is FQNEAQ.

In its sample, this clone was seen once. J is TRBJ2-2 and V is TRBV29-1; 7 positions agree with TRBD1. J was trimmed by 4 bases and V by 3 bases; bases with no gene match: 2. From germline, CDR1 is SQVTM and CDR2 ANQGSEA. The CDR3 length is 13 residues. The CDR3 DNA follows: TGCAGCGTTGATAAGGGGGCCACCGGGGAGCTGTTTTTT. Residues: CSVDKGATGELFF.

The chain joins TRBV3-1 (or the pseudogene TRBV3-2) to TRBJ2-5; TRBD2 matches at 13 bases. This CDR3 is 16 amino acids long. V trimming: 4 bases; J trimming: 3 bases; junction bases outside the gene matches: 5. Germline loops: CDR1 LGHDT, CDR2 YNNKEL (reference sequence). The CDR3 reads CASSLLGLAGEETQYF. In DNA, the CDR3 is TGTGCCAGCAGCCTTCTCGGACTAGCGGGAGAAGAGACCCAGTACTTC.

This clone has a handful of counts. The chain recombines TRBV5-1 with TRBJ2-1, with D perhaps TRBD2 (5 bases). Germline CDR1 is SGHRS and CDR2 is YFSETQ. The CDR3 extends over 13 amino acids. The V and J ends lost 8 bases and 6 bases respectively, with 15 bases between them. CDR3: CASTLPEANEQFF. CDR3 sequence (DNA): TGCGCCAGTACACTACCGGAGGCCAATGAGCAGTTCTTC.

The rearrangement uses TRBV7-9 and TRBJ2-5; TRBD2 is a possible D gene (7 bases). CDR1 is SEHNR and CDR2 is FQNEAQ in the germline V gene (reference sequence). V shed 8 bases and J shed 5 bases, with 21 bases lying between them. This CDR3 region has 15 residues. The CDR3 region has the DNA TGTGCCAGCCCCCCGCGAGGGGGGGGCCGGGAGACCCAGTACTTC. Encoded protein: CASPPRGGGRETQYF.

The V and J genes are TRBV5-6 and TRBJ1-5; D is ambiguous. This CDR3 has 14 amino acids. Trimming pared 5 bases from V and 0 bases from J, leaving 9 bases between. Germline V gene lookup returns CDR1 SGHDT and CDR2 YYEEEE. The CDR3 is CASSYGSSNQPQHF. The DNA for the CDR3 is TGTGCCAGCAGTTACGGGTCTAGCAATCAGCCCCAGCATTTT.

V is TRBV7-9 and J is TRBJ2-7; 9 bases are shared with TRBD1. This CDR3 contains 15 residues. The trim removed 3 bases at V and 3 bases at J, leaving 6 bases unmatched. The V gene's germline CDR1 is SEHNR and CDR2 FQNEAQ (reference sequence). The CDR3 DNA sequence: TGTGCCAGCAGCTTTGCGGGACAGGGCCGCTACGAGCAGTACTTC. This encodes CASSFAGQGRYEQYF.

The rearrangement uses TRBV9 and TRBJ2-2; the match to TRBD2 covers 7 bases. Germline trimming cut 0 bases from V and 7 bases from J; bases unmatched to any gene: 3. The CDR3 length is 14 residues. Germline V gives CDR1 SGDLS, CDR2 YYNGEE. The CDR3 here is CASSVGGGGGELFF. Written as DNA, the CDR3 is TGTGCCAGCAGCGTAGGCGGGGGTGGCGGGGAGCTGTTTTTT.

The chain combines TRBV28 with TRBJ2-7, with 8 bases identical to TRBD1. In germline, CDR1 is MDHEN, CDR2 SYDVKM. The CDR3 has 15 amino acids. J was trimmed by 2 bases and V by 4 bases; bases with no gene match: 7. The CDR3: CASSSLSTGAYEQYF. CDR3 DNA sequence: TGTGCCAGCAGTTCCCTTTCGACAGGGGCCTACGAGCAGTACTTC. The variable domain in full, with the rest retrieved from reference TRBV28 and TRBJ2-7, is DVKVTQSSRYLVKRTGEKVFLECVQDMDHENMFWYRQDPGLGLRLIYFSYDVKMKEKGDIPEGYSVSREKKERFSLILESASTNQTSMYLCASSSLSTGAYEQYFGPGTRLTVT.

The rearrangement links TRBV6-5 to TRBJ2-7, with 9 bases lining up with TRBD1. The CDR3 contains 15 residues. The V and J ends lost 6 bases and 1 base, in that order; junction bases with no gene match: 7. CDR1 is MNHEY and CDR2 is SVGAGI in the germline V gene. The CDR3 here is CASRRTGDVSYEQYF. The DNA for the CDR3 is TGTGCCAGCAGAAGGACAGGGGACGTGTCCTACGAGCAGTACTTC.

This chain joins TRBV11-2 and TRBJ2-6; D not certain. Germline V gene sequence: CDR1 SGHAT, CDR2 FQNNGV. This CDR3 is built from 15 residues. V lost 5 bases, J lost 4 bases, and 12 bases lay in between. CDR3 residues: CASSPQVSGANVLTF. The DNA of the CDR3 is TGTGCCAGCAGCCCTCAGGTCTCCGGGGCCAACGTCCTGACTTTC.

A word on this clone: Germline and junction disagree at one end, which may indicate a read error. V gene TRBV4-1 combines with J gene TRBJ2-5, with a possible D match to TRBD2 (6 bases). This CDR3 comprises 15 residues. Germline V gene data show CDR1 as MGHRA and CDR2 as YSYEKL. The CDR3 DNA reads TGCGCCGGCAGACTCCTAGGGACTCCCACGGAGACCCAGTACTTC. Amino acid sequence: CAGRLLGTPTETQYF.

Remarks on this clone: The sample has other DNA sequences that encode this CDR3 too. The chain carries TRBV7-9 and TRBJ2-3; TRBD1 agrees at 8 bases. The ends lost 5 bases at V and 3 bases at J; junction bases unmatched: 4. CDR3 length: 14 residues. Germline V CDR1 and CDR2: SEHNR, FQNEAQ (reference sequence). CDR3 protein: CASSLRQGTDTQYF. CDR3 coding DNA: TGTGCCAGCAGCCTACGACAGGGGACAGATACGCAGTATTTT.

This clone has a single count. The chain uses TRBV11-2 and TRBJ2-2, with D tentatively TRBD1 (6 bases). Germline V gene sequence: CDR1 SGHAT, CDR2 FQNNGV. The CDR3 is 13 amino acids. V lost 2 bases, J lost 8 bases, and 9 bases lay in between. CDR3 amino acids: CASSLIQGGELFF. CDR3 sequence (DNA): TGTGCCAGCAGCTTAATACAGGGTGGGGAGCTGTTTTTT.

The chain couples TRBV19 to TRBJ2-7; 7 nucleotides align to TRBD1. This CDR3 comprises 13 residues. The germline V gene encodes CDR1 LNHDA and CDR2 SQIVND (reference sequence). The CDR3 DNA reads TGTGCGTCAAACAGGGGTAGCTCCTACGAGCAGTACTTC. As protein: CASNRGSSYEQYF.

The genes are TRBV5-1 and TRBJ2-1; 8 bases map to TRBD2. Losses at the gene ends were 0 bases for V and 5 bases for J; bases not matched to a gene: 7. This CDR3 region has 16 residues. Germline V gene lookup returns CDR1 SGHRS and CDR2 YFSETQ. In DNA form, the CDR3 reads TGCGCCAGCAGCTTGGCAGGGCTAGCGGGTCACAATGAGCAGTTCTTC. It specifies CASSLAGLAGHNEQFF.